This record looks at one TCR beta chain sequence and its context. What antigen it recognizes has not been identified. The conserved phenylalanine or tryptophan is not found at the CDR3 terminus, so this likely reflects a read error. This entry is derived from a study of T-cell reconstitution after alpha-beta-depleted transplantation in children (dated by TCRdb to the mid-2010s). Background on the whole study: Using TCR repertoire profiling, the study followed T-cell immune reconstitution in a quantitative way in children after TCRalphabeta/CD19-depleted allogeneic hematopoietic cell transplantation.

The junction carries 14 bases between V and J, which are trimmed by 1 base and 5 bases respectively. The CDR3 is made up of 15 amino acids, end residues included. Only the CDR3 DNA stays, 45 bases, in frame from base 1. CDR1 is given as SGHDN and CDR2 as FVKESK, both from the germline V gene. Interpreted using the paper, the treatment or condition label stands for: allogeneic hematopoietic cell transplantation with graft depleted of TCRalphabeta T cells and CD19 B cells. The transplant recipients were children given TCRalphabeta/CD19-depleted allogeneic hematopoietic cell grafts. The method was PCR. TCRdb names Illumina HiSeq 2500 as the instrument used. Molecular barcoding was employed in the preparation of TCR libraries, with unique molecular identifiers being used to normalize TCRbeta repertoire quantification. TCRdb handled the public reads itself, with Q25 trimming in fastp and clone calling in MiXCR, and kept productive beta chains. Rows with one shared CDR3 protein collapse into an entry with the most common genes and DNA. This sample gives 700,000 or so distinct CDR3 sequences in total; 13% of them show up just once. Jointly, the top ten make up 0.79% of the sample.

Points the paper makes about the study in general: The apparently early alphabetaT-cell count recovery about two months after transplant was reportedly dependent on only several hundred rapidly expanded clones derived from non-depleted graft cells. Over subsequent months, a decline in hyperexpanded clone frequencies was noted, and after one year, T-cell counts and TCRbeta diversity were mostly ascribed to newly produced T cells. In some patients, high TCRbeta diversity at day 60 was attributed to recipient T cells and intrathymic progenitors that had survived conditioning.

The V and J segments used are TRBV14 and TRBJ1-1, with a tentative D gene TRBD1 over 5 matching bases. The sequence was collected from a girl under 10 years old with congenital amegakaryocytic thrombocytopenia, due to receive a stem cell transplant. The input for sequencing was PBMCs, taken before TCRalphabeta/CD19-depleted stem cell transplant. The CDR3 has the sequence CASSQGSGWGTEAFL. The DNA sequence follows: TGTGCCAGCAGCCAAGGTTCCGGATGGGGGACTGAAGCTTTCTTA.